A selection of T cell receptor beta chains follows, all from one sample in a study of blood T cells in healthy people across ages. TCRdb independently ran MiXCR on the 5' RACE reads; one entry per CDR3 protein. The sample yields hundreds of thousands of distinct CDR3 sequences, under 30% seen once. The sample was also reused in another study, on T cells of mothers and their children.

Material for sequencing was blood. The receptors shown here come from a boy younger than 18 in good health. Both conserved end residues are part of each CDR3. The D gene is left open where the match is weak. The size entry is marked missing in some rows and otherwise reads once, few, many or a size class.

clone_size j_call d_call v_call cdr3_aa cdr3_nt
. TRBJ2-1 . TRBV20-1 CSGPDENEQFF TGCAGCGGCCCCGACGAGAATGAGCAGTTCTTC
few TRBJ1-5 . TRBV15 CATSRDRGRAGNQPQHF TGTGCCACCAGCAGAGATCGGGGCAGGGCGGGCAATCAGCCCCAGCATTTT
. TRBJ1-1 . TRBV19 CASMRSREVDTEAFF TGTGCCAGTATGCGTAGTCGGGAGGTGGACACTGAAGCTTTCTTT
. TRBJ2-1 TRBD2 TRBV12-5 CASGLVKTSGADNEQFF TGTGCTAGTGGTTTGGTAAAGACTAGCGGTGCTGACAATGAGCAGTTCTTC
few TRBJ2-7 TRBD2 TRBV20-1 CSAIRDYPEAEQYF TGCAGTGCTATCCGGGACTACCCCGAAGCTGAGCAGTACTTC
. TRBJ1-1 . TRBV29-1 CSVQLGHANTEAFF TGCAGCGTTCAACTTGGACACGCCAACACTGAAGCTTTCTTT
. TRBJ2-7 TRBD1 TRBV28 CASSQQGARYEQYF TGTGCCAGCAGTCAACAGGGGGCTCGCTACGAGCAGTACTTC
. TRBJ2-3 . TRBV7-3 CASSLGPLISTDTQYF TGTGCCAGCAGCTTAGGTCCGTTGATCAGCACAGATACGCAGTATTTT
few TRBJ1-1 . TRBV24-1 CATEARGQTEAFF TGTGCCACCGAGGCTAGGGGTCAAACTGAAGCTTTCTTT
few TRBJ2-1 . TRBV29-1 CSVQDRNSYNEQFF TGCAGCGTTCAGGACAGAAACTCCTACAATGAGCAGTTCTTC
many TRBJ2-1 . TRBV5-5 CASSFSGMGPNEQFF TGTGCCAGCAGCTTCAGCGGAATGGGGCCTAATGAGCAGTTCTTC
few TRBJ2-7 TRBD1 TRBV5-1 CASSLDQGEDEQYF TGCGCCAGCAGCTTGGATCAGGGGGAAGACGAGCAGTACTTC
. TRBJ1-1 TRBD1 TRBV10-3 CAISDPGQGNTEAFF TGTGCCATCAGTGACCCCGGACAGGGGAACACTGAAGCTTTCTTT
few TRBJ1-2 . TRBV2 CASSVGRGAIYGYTF TGTGCCAGCAGTGTGGGGAGGGGAGCCATCTATGGCTACACCTTC
. TRBJ2-5 . TRBV10-3 CAISESTPDQETQYF TGTGCCATCAGTGAGTCGACTCCTGACCAAGAGACCCAGTACTTC
few TRBJ1-4 . TRBV6-6 CASSYWPTNEKLFF TGTGCCAGCAGTTATTGGCCAACTAATGAAAAACTGTTTTTT
. TRBJ2-3 . TRBV14 CASSPNLQDAQYF TGTGCCAGCAGCCCTAATCTCCAAGATGCGCAGTATTTT
few TRBJ1-3 TRBD1 TRBV7-9 CASSLATGTEGGNTIYF TGTGCCAGCAGCTTAGCAACCGGGACAGAAGGTGGAAACACCATATATTTT
few TRBJ2-3 TRBD1 TRBV2 CASSVFHRGATDTQYF TGTGCCAGCAGTGTGTTTCACAGGGGGGCGACAGATACGCAGTATTTT
. TRBJ2-5 . TRBV7-9 CASSRTRIGFQETQYF TGTGCCAGCAGCCGAACAAGAATCGGGTTTCAAGAGACCCAGTACTTC
. TRBJ2-1 . TRBV10-1 CASSGPRLDEQFF TGCGCCAGCAGCGGACCCAGGTTGGATGAGCAGTTCTTC
. TRBJ2-1 . TRBV27 CASSFGQGGRNEQFF TGTGCCAGCAGTTTCGGGCAGGGGGGACGCAATGAGCAGTTCTTC
. TRBJ2-3 TRBD1 TRBV10-3 CAIRPGQGASTDTQYF TGTGCCATCAGACCGGGACAGGGGGCTTCCACAGATACGCAGTATTTT
. TRBJ2-3 . TRBV5-1 CASSRDSPSTDTQYF TGCGCCAGCAGCCGCGACAGCCCTAGCACAGATACGCAGTATTTT
few TRBJ1-1 TRBD1 TRBV4-1 CASSTGDMNTEAFF TGCGCCAGCAGCACAGGGGACATGAACACTGAAGCTTTCTTT
. TRBJ2-3 TRBD2 TRBV11-2 CASSQTSGVITDTQYF TGTGCCAGCAGCCAGACTAGCGGGGTCATCACAGATACGCAGTATTTT
. TRBJ2-2 . TRBV20-1 CSAAGTENTGELFF TGCAGTGCCGCCGGGACGGAGAACACCGGGGAGCTGTTTTTT
. TRBJ2-4 . TRBV2 CASALGNIQYF TGTGCCAGCGCCTTGGGAAACATTCAGTACTTC
. TRBJ1-4 TRBD1 TRBV29-1 CSAAGGPNEKLFF TGCAGCGCGGCAGGGGGACCGAATGAAAAACTGTTTTTT
few TRBJ2-2 . TRBV25-1 CASSKRAGFAGELFF TGTGCCAGCAGTAAACGGGCAGGGTTCGCCGGGGAGCTGTTTTTT
. TRBJ1-3 . TRBV20-1 CSARDTKGNTIYF TGCAGTGCTAGAGATACCAAAGGAAACACCATATATTTT
. TRBJ1-2 . TRBV20-1 CSARDPGVGYGYTF TGCAGTGCTAGAGATCCAGGGGTGGGCTATGGCTACACCTTC
. TRBJ2-2 TRBD2 TRBV7-2 CASSIAGGYTGELFF TGTGCCAGCAGCATAGCGGGGGGTTACACCGGGGAGCTGTTTTTT
. TRBJ2-7 TRBD1 TRBV7-2 CASRPSTGDEQYF TGTGCCAGCAGACCGTCGACAGGGGACGAGCAGTACTTC
. TRBJ2-5 . TRBV7-2 CATSVMSGLRRETQYF TGTGCCACCAGTGTCATGTCAGGGTTGAGGAGAGAGACCCAGTACTTC
few TRBJ2-4 TRBD1 TRBV7-9 CASSLGQGLKNIQYF TGTGCCAGCAGCCTAGGACAGGGCTTGAAAAACATTCAGTACTTC
few TRBJ1-2 . TRBV20-1 CSARTGTDYGYTF TGCAGTGCGAGGACTGGGACGGACTATGGCTACACCTTC
few TRBJ2-7 . TRBV5-1 CASSSGIRYEQYF TGCGCCAGCAGCTCGGGAATCCGCTACGAGCAGTACTTC
. TRBJ2-3 . TRBV4-1 CASSQEGAGTQYF TGCGCCAGCAGCCAAGAGGGGGCGGGTACGCAGTATTTT
. TRBJ2-7 . TRBV10-1 CASSESVSYEQYF TGCGCCAGCAGTGAGTCGGTTTCCTACGAGCAGTACTTC
. TRBJ1-2 . TRBV29-1 CSVSSTDSNYGYTF TGCAGCGTCAGTTCGACGGACAGTAACTATGGCTACACCTTC
few TRBJ2-1 . TRBV7-9 CASSSNSRWGYNEQFF TGTGCCAGCAGCTCAAATAGTCGATGGGGGTACAATGAGCAGTTCTTC
. TRBJ1-5 TRBD1 TRBV5-6 CASSPAGTGLSNQPQHF TGTGCCAGCAGCCCAGCTGGGACAGGCCTTAGCAATCAGCCCCAGCATTTT
. TRBJ2-1 . TRBV10-3 CAISVVEPYNEQFF TGTGCCATCAGTGTTGTGGAACCCTACAATGAGCAGTTCTTC
. TRBJ2-3 . TRBV9 CASSPWVAVTDTQYF TGTGCCAGCAGCCCCTGGGTAGCGGTTACAGATACGCAGTATTTT
few TRBJ1-4 . TRBV12-3/TRBV12-4 CASTKLATNEKLFF TGTGCCAGCACCAAACTTGCAACTAATGAAAAACTGTTTTTT
few TRBJ1-3 TRBD1 TRBV9 CASSVGQGHRGNTIYF TGTGCCAGCAGCGTAGGACAGGGGCACCGGGGAAACACCATATATTTT
many TRBJ2-7 TRBD1 TRBV6-1 CASRAGGSSYEQYF TGTGCCAGCAGGGCAGGGGGCAGCTCCTACGAGCAGTACTTC
. TRBJ2-1 TRBD1 TRBV29-1 CSANLGQGNNEQFF TGCAGCGCGAACCTGGGACAGGGTAACAATGAGCAGTTCTTC
. TRBJ1-2 TRBD1 TRBV15 CATSSGQGVVYGYTF TGTGCCACCAGCTCGGGCCAGGGGGTAGTTTATGGCTACACCTTC